The text below deals with one TCR beta chain. The V end lost 3 bases, the J end lost 4 bases, and 11 bases lay between the germline ends. This CDR3 has 14 residues. CDR1 and CDR2 (germline): SEHNR, FQNEAQ (reference sequence). This sample was included in a study of shared clonotypes between healthy human individuals. The overall study: CD4 naive and CD4 memory each took three plates per donor, while CD8 naive took two and CD8 memory one.

Each subset's genomic DNA was split evenly across several immunoSEQ plates. Profiling relied on immunoSEQ multiplex PCR, and the TCRdb table lists in-frame clones only, not all of them. The table lists roughly 1,600,000 clones, roughly 98.5% of them singletons. The genes are TRBV7-9 and TRBJ2-3; D is possibly TRBD2 (5 bases). Sequencing was done on a sample of naive CD4+ T cells sorted from blood. Regarding subset: CD45RA+ positively selected. This TCR came from a man aged 25 to 40 in good health. The CDR3 sequence is CASSLQEGADTQYF. The DNA for the CDR3 is TGTGCCAGCAGCTTGCAAGAGGGTGCAGATACGCAGTATTTT. The full variable domain, rest sourced from reference TRBV7-9 and TRBJ2-3, is DTGVSQNPRHKITKRGQNVTFRCDPISEHNRLYWYRQTLGQGPEFLTYFQNEAQLEKSRLLSDRFSAERPKGSFSTLEIQRTEQGDSAMYLCASSLQEGADTQYFGPGTRLTVL.